These T cell receptor beta chains were read from a single sample in a study of blood T cells in healthy people across ages. TCRdb independently ran MiXCR on the 5' RACE reads; one entry per CDR3 protein. Found here are about 1,000,000 distinct CDR3 sequences, under 55% of them singletons; the top ten hold 15% to 20%. Material for sequencing was blood. These receptor sequences come from a woman aged 55-70 years in good health. CDR3s include the opening cysteine and the closing phenylalanine or tryptophan. The D gene is left open where the match is weak. The size field is filled for only some rows; it gives once, few, many or a size class.

cdr3_aa cdr3_nt d_call clone_size j_call v_call
CAWKRARMDGYTF TGTGCCTGGAAGAGGGCCCGGATGGATGGCTACACCTTC - few TRBJ1-2 TRBV30
CSARGGGGHTDTQYF TGCAGTGCTAGAGGAGGGGGAGGACACACAGATACGCAGTATTTT - few TRBJ2-3 TRBV20-1
CASSPDPGLVVEQYF TGTGCCAGCAGTCCAGACCCGGGGTTGGTTGTCGAGCAGTACTTC - - TRBJ2-7 TRBV7-2
CASSAPGQGGGKLFF TGTGCCAGCAGCGCGCCGGGACAGGGAGGGGGAAAACTGTTTTTT TRBD1 - TRBJ1-4 TRBV9
CASSAQAQASSYNSPLHF TGTGCCAGCAGTGCCCAGGCGCAGGCCAGCTCCTATAATTCACCCCTCCACTTT - few TRBJ1-6 TRBV12-3/TRBV12-4
CSARDPGKNIQYF TGCAGTGCTAGAGACCCAGGGAAAAACATTCAGTACTTC - - TRBJ2-4 TRBV20-1
CASSFGTHSNQPQHF TGTGCCAGCAGTTTTGGGACACATAGCAATCAGCCCCAGCATTTT - - TRBJ1-5 TRBV12-3/TRBV12-4
CAWSVGTVAKNIQYF TGTGCCTGGAGTGTAGGGACTGTAGCCAAAAACATTCAGTACTTC - few TRBJ2-4 TRBV30
CASSHPRGSSYNEQFF TGTGCCAGCAGCCATCCCAGGGGGAGCTCCTACAATGAGCAGTTCTTC TRBD1 few TRBJ2-1 TRBV14
CASSFQREFYNEQFF TGTGCCAGCAGCTTCCAGCGGGAGTTCTACAATGAGCAGTTCTTC TRBD2 few TRBJ2-1 TRBV5-6
CASRIGRLQETQYF TGTGCCAGCAGAATCGGACGGTTACAAGAGACCCAGTACTTC - - TRBJ2-5 TRBV12-3/TRBV12-4
CASSLTGVRAAPSYEQYF TGTGCCAGCAGTTTAACCGGTGTTCGAGCGGCGCCTTCCTACGAGCAGTACTTC - few TRBJ2-7 TRBV27
CASSLDTQYF TGTGCCAGCAGTTTAGATACGCAGTATTTT - many TRBJ2-3 TRBV7-9
CASSRGRFPDTQYF TGTGCCAGCAGCCGGGGACGTTTCCCAGATACGCAGTATTTT - many TRBJ2-3 TRBV14